The clone carrying this T cell receptor (beta chain) was seen repeatedly, ten times or more. V lost 7 bases and J lost 9; bases outside the gene matches: 11. In germline, CDR1 is SEHNR, CDR2 FQNEAQ (reference sequence). The CDR3 consists of 14 residues. This entry comes from a study of blood T cells in healthy people across ages. Alongside a J-beta primer mix, a sample-barcoded 5' primer served in a second PCR lasting 7 to 11 cycles. TCRdb recomputed calls from the 5' RACE reads with MiXCR, one row per CDR3 protein. The sample yields roughly 1,700,000 distinct CDR3 sequences, about 28% seen once. This receptor was taken from a young woman in good health. The sequencing input was blood. The chain employs TRBV7-9 and TRBJ2-1; 8 bases align to TRBD2. In nucleotides, the CDR3 is TGTGCCAGCACCCTTACCGGGGGGGCGAGTGAGCAGTTCTTC. As protein: CASTLTGGASEQFF.